The text below deals with one T cell receptor (beta chain). By sample share, this clonotype is medium-sized (0.01 to 0.1%). Its specific antigen is unknown. Base qualities are not provided; no much larger clone lies one nucleotide away. The data originate from a study of T and B cells in COVID-19 patients (dated by TCRdb to 2018 to 2021). Describing the broader study: Using TRB and IGH repertoire sequencing of peripheral blood, the study characterized adaptive immunity in COVID-19 patients who had active infection or had recovered. Of the roughly 20 patients in the active-infection cohort, 15 to 19 had comorbidities associated with unfavorable COVID-19 outcome. Over 7 million TCR sequences were analysed in a TCR and BCR sequence repository that covered 30 to 45 patients and around 73 time points. In the active-infection cohort, about 60% of the 20 patients were critically ill and required mechanical ventilation or ECMO. Two patients belonged to both the recovered and active cohorts because samples were available from active disease and after recovery. A recovered cohort comprised 15 to 19 patients contributing roughly 21 samples, mostly after mild to moderate COVID-19 managed as outpatients. Repertoire analyses used an age-matched reference group of 35 to 40 healthy donors who were negative for COVID-19 antibodies as the comparison. Median age was about 34 years in the recovered cohort versus under 70 years in the active-infection cohort. As many as 9 follow-up blood samples were taken per patient, and some of the samples covered different disease stages within the same individual. Summary of the overall study and its limitations: In active COVID-19, TRB repertoires were highly clonal, while at recovery, diversity and richness increased above the levels seen in healthy donors. Specific T cell subsets (CD4+/Treg/CD8+) and sorted SARS-CoV-2-responsive or tetramer+ T cells had not yet been sequenced, with those experiments still ongoing. The cohort was considered too small for HLA contributions to COVID-19 susceptibility or severity to be assessed. Strongly skewed TRBV/TRBJ gene usage was reported in patients with COVID-19. The recovered cohort had roughly 2,100 exclusive TCR clusters, including around 30 low-pGen clusters. Blood samples from mildly ill patients during symptoms and early samples from severe cases were scarce. Prospective validation of the reported TCR clusters was stated to be required before clinical use.

Genomic DNA extracted from blood was used in amounts of roughly 250-500 ng for amplification of TRB repertoires. Sequenced using an Illumina MiSeq. Multiplex PCR with BIOMED2 TRB-A/B primer pools was used to amplify TRB rearrangements. Illumina-compatible adapters and 7-nucleotide sample barcodes were added to the amplicons in two consecutive PCRs. Phusion HS II polymerase was used for all library PCRs. The amplicons were purified from gel with the NucleoSpin Gel and PCR Clean-up kit, measured on Qubit, and combined at around 4.2 nM. The quality of the amplicon pool was checked on an Agilent 2100 Bioanalyzer prior to Illumina next-generation sequencing. Per the source publication's procedure: Annotation of TRB rearrangements was performed with MiXCR 3.0.8 using the default MiXCR reference library. Non-productive reads and sequences with fewer than 2 reads were excluded, and each unique CDR3 nucleotide sequence counted as one clone. Clonality, diversity, richness and V-J gene usage were calculated in R 3.5.1. TCR clustering by CDR3 similarity used GLIPH2, with generation probabilities calculated by OLGA. GLIPH2 clusters were kept only when the clusters contained at least four unique TCR clonotypes present in at least three individuals. TCRdb applied fastp at Q25 and MiXCR to the public reads, then kept only in-frame beta chains. CDR3 protein sequences are deduplicated, and each keeps its most common genes and DNA. V and J calls and clone size were set by TCRdb, not the authors. This sample has 10,000 to 15,000 distinct CDR3 sequences in its table, and 25% to 30% of those were observed once. The top ten hold around 27% of the sample.

This clonotype was sampled from a human donor who had recovered from COVID-19. The specimen sequenced was blood.

The CDR3 has the sequence CASSSHNTQYF. DNA sequence: TGTGCCAGTAGTTCTCATAATACGCAGTATTTT. This receptor chain uses TRBV19 and TRBJ2-3, with no confidently assigned D gene. The germline ends are 7 bases apart after V is trimmed by 5 bases and J by 7 bases. CDR1 LNHDA and CDR2 SQIVND are derived from the germline V gene (reference sequence). The CDR3 has 11 amino acids, counting the end cysteine and phenylalanine. Only the CDR3 region is kept as DNA, spanning 33 bases read in frame from base 1. Full variable domain (CDR3 extended with the reference TRBV19 and TRBJ2-3 proteins): DGGITQSPKYLFRKEGQNVTLSCEQNLNHDAMYWYRQDPGQGLRLIYYSQIVNDFQKGDIAEGYSVSREKKESFPLTVTSAQKNPTAFYLCASSSHNTQYFGPGTRLTVL.